Listed here is a single T cell receptor beta chain. This clone came up a few times. No cognate antigen has been identified for it. No much larger clone is present one base from it, and per-base qualities are unavailable. Healthy HIV-negative adults with no recently reported acute infections or vaccinations were included as donors. Every donor was a Caucasian adult residing in Nashville, Tennessee, USA. CD4+ T cells were enriched through magnetic negative selection, after which naive cells were positively selected on CD45RA and the remaining negative fraction served as the memory subset. Blood was collected by leukapheresis, and PBMCs were isolated by Ficoll-Histopaque density gradient centrifugation and then cryopreserved in liquid nitrogen vapor phase. Analytical flow cytometry was used to check the purity and quantity of each magnetically sorted T cell population. Genomic DNA was isolated from each sorted fraction and quantified by UV absorbance on a Nanodrop 2000c.

For CDR1 and CDR2, the germline V gene (reference sequence) lists WNHNN and SYGVQD. Trimming takes 5 bases off V and 7 bases off J; junction bases not matched to a gene: 6. The CDR3 numbers 16 residues from cysteine through phenylalanine. Of all the DNA, just the CDR3 is kept, 48 bases in frame from base 1. TCR CDR3 regions were amplified from genomic DNA by multiplex PCR using the deep immunoSEQ assay. Extracted genomic DNA from each cell subset was spread evenly across all wells of several immunoSEQ 96-well plates, with each plate serving as a replicate. For sorted subsets, about 210 ng of genomic DNA, equivalent to 25,000 to 30,000 T cell genomes, went into each replicate PCR. The purified libraries were quantified using a Qubit 3.0 fluorometer, sized with a Bioanalyzer 2100, and then quantified again using the KAPA Library Quantification kit. A separate single-read 150-cycle Illumina NextSeq 550 flow cell was used to sequence each immunoSEQ 96-well plate. Per the authors' processing: Because the immunoSEQ output included only junctional sequences and no quality scores, the filtering could not be the same as the filtering used for full-length reads. Sequences were annotated with PyIR, a Python wrapper for IgBLAST v1.9, and V/J genes and CDR3 were assigned using IMGT germline references. Any read was removed if the V/J assignment was weak (E-value above 1e-6), the CDR3 was missing, or the read contained stop codons, out-of-frame junctions, or ambiguous translated residues. V3J clonotypes were defined as sequences sharing the same inferred V gene, J gene, and CDR3 amino acid sequence. Percentage overlap between repertoires was computed as shared unique clonotypes divided by the size of the smaller repertoire. Three approaches were used to assess repertoire richness: RTK rarefaction, the Chao1 estimator, and Recon v2.1 estimates of unobserved clonotypes. For all TCRbeta clonotypes obtained by the gDNA method from four donors, generation probabilities were computed with OLGA. In its TCRdb copy, this immuneACCESS table keeps in-frame sequences only and misses some clones. Where compared with another copy, unresolved V genes explain less than half of these, and the others have no known cause. V, J and clone size derive from that table, while D and trimming were established from the DNA sequence. The sample contains approximately 240,000 clones, 60% to 80% of them found a single time. The top ten hold 11% of the sample.

This entry belongs to a study of shared clonotypes between healthy human individuals (dated by TCRdb to 2020 to 2021). Regarding the research as a whole: Three men and a couple of women, aged 18 to 49 years, made up the cohort. Blood TCR repertoires of roughly five healthy adults were deeply sequenced to estimate repertoire size and the extent of clonotype sharing between individuals. Between about 0.85 and 9.5 billion PBMCs per donor were obtained by leukapheresis. Per donor, three plates each were used for CD4 naive and CD4 memory, two for CD8 naive, and one for CD8 memory. To increase sequencing depth and limit assay-specific biases, different laboratories used diverse techniques to prepare libraries and sequence TCR repertoires.

The study at large found these results: Even with the large sequencing depth, rarefaction of the sorted-subset datasets indicated that sequencing was incomplete. Based on pairwise subsampling, the degree of clonotype sharing among donors was expected to be affected by sequencing depth. The small number of donors limited the genetic and exposure-history diversity represented. Estimated clonotype richness was generally larger for naive than for memory subsets. Sharing across several donors was observed for about 5% of naive CD4, over 3% of naive CD8, about 2.3% of memory CD4, and less than 0.45% of memory CD8 clonotypes. Only blood was sampled, and tissue TCR repertoires likely differ from those in blood. Clonotypes shared by all four sorted-subset donors showed higher generation probabilities than non-shared clonotypes.

The chain is made from TRBV10-1 and TRBJ2-1, and TRBD2 aligns with 15 junction nucleotides. Sequencing was carried out using memory CD4+ T cells sorted from blood. This specimen's cell subset or site label, interpreted: CD45RA-negative fraction. This TCR was sampled from a man aged 25-45 years in good health. The DNA reads TGCGCCAGCAGTCCGGGACTAGCGGGAGGAGGGAATGAGCAGTTCTTC. Translated, this is CASSPGLAGGGNEQFF.